The rows below give T cell receptor beta chains drawn from one sample of a study of blood T cell repertoires in COVID-19. Sequencing was performed with immunoSEQ multiplex PCR; in TCRdb, only in-frame clones are kept and a portion is missing. The profile shows tens of thousands of clones, 70% to 90% of them singletons. Sequenced input: peripheral blood. The origin of the receptors is a man aged 65 to 79 with active or convalescent COVID-19. Each CDR3 is given with its conserved first and last residue. Only some rows state a clone size, as once, few, many or a class for expanded clones.

V gene: TRBV3-1/TRBV3-2; CDR3 length: 13; clone size: once; CDR3 protein: CASTIGRGQPQHF
V gene: TRBV28; CDR3 length: 14; clone size: few; CDR3 protein: CASSSGGGNQPQHF
V gene: TRBV11-2; CDR3 length: 11; clone size: -; CDR3 protein: CASSLAGEAFF
V gene: TRBV7-9; CDR3 length: 14; clone size: -; CDR3 protein: CASSPPGSAYEQYF
V gene: TRBV10-3; CDR3 length: 15; clone size: -; CDR3 protein: CAISRPSGGTYEQYF
V gene: TRBV7-2; CDR3 length: 16; clone size: -; CDR3 protein: CASSSPTPRVPLGYTF
V gene: TRBV6-1; CDR3 length: 16; clone size: once; CDR3 protein: CASSERRAGSGNTIYF
V gene: TRBV4-2; CDR3 length: 16; clone size: -; CDR3 protein: CASSQKTGGDTGELFF
V gene: TRBV2; CDR3 length: 14; clone size: -; CDR3 protein: CASMGFANTGELFF
V gene: TRBV7-2; CDR3 length: 13; clone size: -; CDR3 protein: CASSSTGIYGYTF
V gene: TRBV27; CDR3 length: 18; clone size: -; CDR3 protein: CAGAQRPADGGTYYEQYF
V gene: TRBV2; CDR3 length: 14; clone size: -; CDR3 protein: CASSDISGDKKLFF
V gene: TRBV27; CDR3 length: 18; clone size: -; CDR3 protein: CASSHQPGQGIGSYEQYF
V gene: TRBV7-2; CDR3 length: 14; clone size: -; CDR3 protein: CASSFGRVPDTQYF
V gene: TRBV5-5; CDR3 length: 14; clone size: -; CDR3 protein: CASRKTGLMETQYF
V gene: TRBV19; CDR3 length: 14; clone size: -; CDR3 protein: CASSIRQVNTEAFF
V gene: TRBV15; CDR3 length: 18; clone size: -; CDR3 protein: CATSRGLGGGINSYEQYF
V gene: TRBV18; CDR3 length: 15; clone size: -; CDR3 protein: CASSPPGTSDETQYF
V gene: TRBV11-3; CDR3 length: 15; clone size: -; CDR3 protein: CASSPGGTSGGLRFF
V gene: TRBV11-2; CDR3 length: 10; clone size: -; CDR3 protein: CASSHYEQYF
V gene: TRBV5-6; CDR3 length: 14; clone size: -; CDR3 protein: CASSLGHRGYGYTF
V gene: TRBV6-5; CDR3 length: 15; clone size: -; CDR3 protein: CASSYSETGELEQYF
V gene: TRBV27; CDR3 length: 16; clone size: -; CDR3 protein: CASSLSGGRYTDTQYF
V gene: TRBV18; CDR3 length: 12; clone size: -; CDR3 protein: CASSPGVGGQYF
V gene: TRBV4-2; CDR3 length: 16; clone size: -; CDR3 protein: CASSRNRDSSYNEQFF
V gene: TRBV7-2; CDR3 length: 12; clone size: -; CDR3 protein: CASSLGLEPQHF
V gene: TRBV6-5; CDR3 length: 15; clone size: -; CDR3 protein: CASRAGTGGTAEAFF
V gene: TRBV9; CDR3 length: 15; clone size: -; CDR3 protein: CASSLSLAGNNEQFF